Listed below are T cell receptor beta chains from one sample, sequenced in a study of neurological immune-mediated disorders. From the 5' RACE reads, TCRdb called clonotypes with MiXCR, one entry per CDR3 protein. The repertoire holds tens of thousands of distinct CDR3 sequences, with 20% to 30% as singletons. Sample: PBMCs. The receptors were sampled from an older woman in good health. CDR3s include the opening cysteine and the closing phenylalanine or tryptophan. D genes are given only for firm matches. A row's size may be missing; if present it is once, few, many or a size class.

clone size,J gene,V gene,D gene,CDR3 DNA,CDR3 protein
-,TRBJ1-3,TRBV14,-,TGTGCCAGCAGCCAGTTTCTCACAAACACCATATATTTT,CASSQFLTNTIYF
-,TRBJ1-4,TRBV5-6,-,TGTGCCAGCAGCTCGCTAACTAATGAAAAACTGTTTTTT,CASSSLTNEKLFF
many,TRBJ1-1,TRBV20-1,-,TGCAGTGCCATTACAAGAAACACTGAAGCTTTCTTT,CSAITRNTEAFF
many,TRBJ2-3,TRBV5-5,-,TGTGCCAGCAGCAACCGGGACACAGATAGCACAGATACGCAGTATTTT,CASSNRDTDSTDTQYF
many,TRBJ1-4,TRBV20-1,-,TGCAGTGCTAGTCCTCTCCAGGGAGTGGGCGAAAAACTGTTTTTT,CSASPLQGVGEKLFF
many,TRBJ2-7,TRBV12-3/TRBV12-4,TRBD2,TGTGCCAGCTCAGGGGTAGCGGGACTTAGCTCCTACGAGCAGTACTTC,CASSGVAGLSSYEQYF
-,TRBJ2-6,TRBV9,-,TGTGCCAGCAGCATAGGTAGCTCTGGGGCCAACGTCCTGACTTTC,CASSIGSSGANVLTF
many,TRBJ1-2,TRBV18,TRBD1,TGTGCCAGCTCACCACCATCCCAAGGGGGCTCAGGCTACACCTTC,CASSPPSQGGSGYTF
many,TRBJ2-7,TRBV7-2,TRBD2,TGTGCCAGCAGCGCGCCGGGACACAGAGCTAGCGGGGGCTCCTACGAGCAGTACTTC,CASSAPGHRASGGSYEQYF
many,TRBJ2-3,TRBV20-1,-,TGCAGTGCTAGAGATCCGCGGGCGAGCACAGATACGCAGTATTTT,CSARDPRASTDTQYF
-,TRBJ2-1,TRBV5-1,TRBD1,TGCGCCAGCAGCTTTACCGGGACAGGGGGCGCGGTCAATGAGCAGTTCTTC,CASSFTGTGGAVNEQFF
many,TRBJ2-4,TRBV25-1,-,TGTGCCAGCAGTGAACCGGGGGACAAAAACATTCAGTACTTC,CASSEPGDKNIQYF